This section outlines one T cell receptor (beta chain) sequence together with its context. Its antigen has not been determined. No quality values exist for individual bases; no much larger clone is one base distant. The data belong to a study of OX40 agonist ivuxolimab in advanced cancers. Regarding the complete study: Ivuxolimab was an agonistic, fully human IgG2 monoclonal antibody directed against OX40 (CD134), a costimulatory receptor. The dose-escalation cohort was 82.7% male with a mean age of roughly 60 years, ranging from roughly 20 to 80. Partial responses were achieved by three dose-escalation patients, of whom one had hepatocellular carcinoma and two had cutaneous melanoma. Peripheral TCRbeta sequencing aimed to test whether ivuxolimab altered TCR sequence diversity and caused clonal T-cell expansion. The monotherapy dose-escalation portion (N ≈ 57 patients) of the phase I ivuxolimab trial is reported in the paper. Among the approximately 54 dose-escalation patients, roughly 20 had hepatocellular carcinoma, about 15 melanoma, 9 renal cell carcinoma and 9 head and neck cancer. Prior anti-PD-1, anti-PD-L1 or anti-CTLA-4 therapy was permitted, and approximately 41% of dose-escalation patients had received checkpoint inhibitors. Intravenous ivuxolimab was administered to patients every 2 weeks at six dose levels: 0.01, 0.1, 0.3, 1.5, 3 and 10 mg/kg. Beyond this particular receptor, the publication reports: After ivuxolimab, expanded clones were on average more numerous among CD8+ T cells than among CD4+ T cells. Which antigens the clonally expanded peripheral T cells were specific for was not determined. At doses of 0.1 to 3.0 mg/kg, clonal expansion of both CD4+ and CD8+ blood T cells was observed from baseline to week 6. In the 0.1-3.0 mg/kg groups, partial responders were among the patients with the lowest normalized peripheral clonal expansion, particularly in CD8+ T cells. Low levels of normalized T-cell clonal expansion were also seen in some patients who did not respond.

Genomic DNA was isolated from the sorted cells so that the TCRbeta CDR3 region could be sequenced. TCRbeta CDR3 regions were sequenced using the immunoSEQ Assay. TCRdb took over this immuneACCESS table, retaining in-frame rearrangements with V and J assigned. Such tables are incomplete; in checked studies, under half of the missing clones stem from an unresolved V gene, and the remainder is unexplained. This sample is represented by 98,000 or so clones; roughly 95% of them were singletons. The top ten clonotypes cover roughly 0.17% of the sample. Patients with autoimmune disease history or receiving systemic immunosuppression were excluded from the trial. Peripheral blood for TCR sequencing was collected from all dose cohorts at baseline, on cycle 4 day 1, and on cycle 7 day 1. Samples were obtained from an open-label, multicenter, first-in-human phase I dose-escalation trial of ivuxolimab. Adults with locally advanced or metastatic head and neck squamous cell, hepatocellular, melanoma or renal cell carcinoma were enrolled in the trial. CD4+ and CD8+ T cells were sorted separately from peripheral blood before TCR sequencing.

The clonotype comes from an adult with an advanced solid tumor such as melanoma, head and neck, liver or kidney cancer. The sample was CD4+ or CD8+ T cells sorted from blood, taken in a trial of the OX40 agonist ivuxolimab.

The nucleotide sequence is given as TGTGCCAGCAGCCACCGTCGGGTCCGAAGCACAGATACGCAGTATTTT. Translated, it reads CASSHRRVRSTDTQYF. The chain joins TRBV7-9 to TRBJ2-3, with the D gene not confidently named. The V end loses 5 bases and the J end loses 0 bases, and a stretch of 15 bases separates them. CDR1 SEHNR and CDR2 FQNEAQ are derived from the germline V gene (reference sequence). The CDR3 measures 16 amino acids from cysteine to phenylalanine. Only the CDR3 region is kept as DNA, spanning 48 bases read in frame from base 1.